The next 21 T cell receptor beta chains were all read from a single sample in a study of T cell repertoires in ileal Crohn's disease. Here immunoSEQ multiplex PCR was the method, and the copy in TCRdb shows in-frame clones only, minus some. The repertoire consists of approximately 4,000 clones, with around 85% occurring once and the leading ten covering approximately 6.5%. The material sequenced was ileal tissue. The receptors shown here come from an adult with Crohn's disease.

This clone was counted a few times. The rearrangement joins TRBV20-1 to TRBJ1-2, with D hard to call. CDR1 and CDR2 from the germline V gene are DFQATT and SNEGSKA (reference sequence). This CDR3 region has 11 residues. In DNA form, the CDR3 reads TGCAGCGCCAAAGGAGGGCATGGCTACACCTTC. Encoded protein: CSAKGGHGYTF.

This clone has more than one count but fewer than ten. This chain joins TRBV10-1 and TRBJ2-7; tentative D call: TRBD2 (6 bases). The CDR3 consists of 13 residues. Trimming shortened V by 2 bases and J by 5 bases, and 10 bases separated the two germline ends. CDR1 is WNHNN, CDR2 SYGVQD, per germline (reference sequence). The CDR3 nucleotides read TGCGCCAGCAGTGAGGGGGGGTTGAACGAGCAGTACTTC. This sequence encodes CASSEGGLNEQYF.

V is TRBV9 and J is TRBJ1-5; 9 bases are a match to TRBD1. The CDR3 extends over 14 amino acids. The germline V gene has CDR1 SGDLS and CDR2 YYNGEE. Trimming at V came to 3 bases and at J to 4 bases, leaving 2 bases not matched to a gene. In DNA, the CDR3 is TGTGCCAGCAGCGCGGGGACAGGGAATCAGCCCCAGCATTTT. This sequence encodes CASSAGTGNQPQHF. Using reference TRBV9 and TRBJ1-5 for the parts outside the CDR3, the full variable domain is DSGVTQTPKHLITATGQRVTLRCSPRSGDLSVYWYQQSLDQGLQFLIQYYNGEERAKGNILERFSAQQFPDLHSELNLSSLELGDSALYFCASSAGTGNQPQHFGDGTRLSIL.

The chain combines TRBV30 with TRBJ2-5; 9 nucleotides line up with TRBD1. Per germline, CDR1 GTSNPN and CDR2 SVGIG (reference sequence). CDR3 length: 14 amino acids. CDR3 nucleotides: TGTGCTTCAACAGGGGGCCCCCTACAAGAGACCCAGTACTTC. Translated: CASTGGPLQETQYF.

This chain uses TRBV19 with TRBJ2-5; TRBD2 matches 9 bases. There are 15 residues in the CDR3. Germline V gene sequence: CDR1 LNHDA, CDR2 SQIVND (reference sequence). J lost 3 bases, V lost 1 base, and 3 bases had no gene match. DNA for the CDR3: TGTGCCAGTAGTATAGCATTAGCGGGAGAAGAGACCCAGTACTTC. This sequence encodes CASSIALAGEETQYF.

The chain links TRBV7-9 to TRBJ1-3; possibly TRBD1 for D (5 bases). The CDR3 runs 16 residues. CDR1 SEHNR and CDR2 FQNEAQ come from the germline V gene (reference sequence). Trimming pared 0 bases from V and 4 bases from J, leaving 13 bases between. The CDR3 spells CASSLALSGLGNTIYF. DNA for the CDR3: TGTGCCAGCAGCTTAGCGTTGTCAGGGTTGGGAAACACCATATATTTT. Using reference TRBV7-9 and TRBJ1-3 for the parts outside the CDR3, the full variable domain is DTGVSQNPRHKITKRGQNVTFRCDPISEHNRLYWYRQTLGQGPEFLTYFQNEAQLEKSRLLSDRFSAERPKGSFSTLEIQRTEQGDSAMYLCASSLALSGLGNTIYFGEGSWLTVV.

This rearrangement joins TRBV11-3 to TRBJ2-5, with D maybe TRBD1 (6 bases). With 5 bases removed from V and 2 bases from J, the gap between germline ends came to 12 bases. The V gene's germline CDR1 is SGHNT and CDR2 YENEEA. The length of the CDR3 is 14 residues. The CDR3 spells CASSLRDKQETQYF. In nucleotides, the CDR3 is TGTGCCAGCAGCCTTCGGGACAAACAAGAGACCCAGTACTTC. The full variable domain, with the rest looked up from reference TRBV11-3 and TRBJ2-5, is EAGVVQSPRYKIIEKKQPVAFWCNPISGHNTLYWYLQNLGQGPELLIRYENEEAVDDSQLPKDRFSAERLKGVDSTLKIQPAELGDSAVYLCASSLRDKQETQYFGPGTRLLVL.

This clone was counted a single time. The CDR3, as DNA: TGTGCCACCAGTCGGGGACTAGTTTCCCCCTCCACAGATACGCAGTATTTT. Translated: CATSRGLVSPSTDTQYF. The V gene is TRBV15, the J gene TRBJ2-3; 8 positions agree with TRBD2. V gave up 6 bases and J gave up 2 bases; unmatched junction bases: 13. The germline V gene has CDR1 LNHNV and CDR2 YYDKDF (reference sequence). CDR3 length: 17 residues.

The chain recombines TRBV2 with TRBJ1-5; D gene unclear. CDR1 is SNHLY, CDR2 FYNNEI, per germline. The V and J ends lost 6 bases and 7 bases respectively, with 16 bases between them. The CDR3 sequence is 14 residues long. CDR3 in DNA: TGTGCCAGCAGCTCAACCGGAGGTACCCAGCCCCAGCATTTT. Protein: CASSSTGGTQPQHF.

The chain joins TRBV7-9 to TRBJ2-1; TRBD1 matches at 8 bases. Germline CDR1 reads SEHNR; CDR2 reads FQNEAQ (reference sequence). Germline trimming cut 7 bases from V and 2 bases from J; bases unmatched to any gene: 7. The CDR3 runs 15 residues. The CDR3 is CASTADRVPYNEQFF. DNA of the CDR3: TGTGCCAGCACCGCGGACAGGGTTCCCTACAATGAGCAGTTCTTC.

This clone was counted between two and nine times. The rearrangement joins TRBV5-4 to TRBJ2-7; perhaps TRBD1 as D (6 bases). V lost 4 bases and J 3 bases, leaving 17 bases between the germline ends. Germline CDR1 is SGHNT and CDR2 is YYREEE (reference sequence). CDR3 length: 15 amino acids. CDR3 in DNA: TGTGCCAGCAGCCCAGGGGTGGGAGTTGTCTACGAGCAGTACTTC. It encodes CASSPGVGVVYEQYF. The full variable domain, rest sourced from reference TRBV5-4 and TRBJ2-7, is ETGVTQSPTHLIKTRGQQVTLRCSSQSGHNTVSWYQQALGQGPQFIFQYYREEENGRGNFPPRFSGLQFPNYSSELNVNALELDDSALYLCASSPGVGVVYEQYFGPGTRLTVT.

This sequence joins TRBV5-6 and TRBJ2-6; perhaps TRBD1 as D (5 bases). The CDR3 totals 17 residues. With 0 bases removed from V and 0 bases from J, the gap between germline ends came to 10 bases. Germline CDR1 is SGHDT and CDR2 is YYEEEE. The CDR3 is CASSLVQVGSGANVLTF. The CDR3 DNA is TGTGCCAGCAGCTTGGTACAGGTCGGCTCTGGGGCCAACGTCCTGACTTTC.

This sequence joins TRBV7-9 and TRBJ1-2; D is possibly TRBD1 (6 bases). Germline loops: CDR1 SEHNR, CDR2 FQNEAQ (reference sequence). The CDR3 spans 14 residues. Deletions cut 5 bases from V and 7 bases from J, with 17 bases between. CDR3 protein: CASSQTRGLGGYTF. CDR3 in DNA: TGTGCCAGCAGCCAAACCAGGGGACTAGGTGGCTACACCTTC. Variable domain in full (rest from reference TRBV7-9 and TRBJ1-2): DTGVSQNPRHKITKRGQNVTFRCDPISEHNRLYWYRQTLGQGPEFLTYFQNEAQLEKSRLLSDRFSAERPKGSFSTLEIQRTEQGDSAMYLCASSQTRGLGGYTFGSGTRLTVV.

The gene calls are TRBV2 and TRBJ2-1, with no clear D. V lost 4 bases and J lost 0, with 7 bases in between. The germline gives CDR1 SNHLY, CDR2 FYNNEI. The CDR3 covers 14 residues. CDR3 in DNA: TGTGCCAGCAGTGCAACAAGCTCCTACAATGAGCAGTTCTTC. Protein product: CASSATSSYNEQFF. The variable domain in full, with the rest retrieved from reference TRBV2 and TRBJ2-1, is EPEVTQTPSHQVTQMGQEVILRCVPISNHLYFYWYRQILGQKVEFLVSFYNNEISEKSEIFDDQFSVERPDGSNFTLKIRSTKLEDSAMYFCASSATSSYNEQFFGPGTRLTVL.

The rearrangement links TRBV14 to TRBJ2-7; D possibly corresponds to TRBD1 (5 bases). The CDR3 covers 13 residues. The ends were cut back, 3 bases at V and 4 bases at J, with 10 bases in the middle. The germline CDR1 and CDR2 sequences are SGHDN and FVKESK. The CDR3 protein is CASSQYTGYEQYF. The CDR3 DNA is TGTGCCAGCAGCCAGTATACAGGTTACGAGCAGTACTTC.

The CDR3 reads CALGQNYEQYF. The DNA of the CDR3 is TGTGCTTTGGGACAGAACTACGAGCAGTACTTC. This chain connects TRBV6-6 to TRBJ2-7; 7 bases map to TRBD1. CDR1 is MNHNY and CDR2 is SVGAGI in the germline V gene (reference sequence). The CDR3 totals 11 residues.

A note on this clone: An end of the junction does not agree with germline; a read error may underlie this. The CDR3, as DNA: TGTGCCAGCAGTCCAAATCCGGGGAACTCTGAAGCTTTCTTT. Its translation is CASSPNPGNSEAFF. The V and J genes are TRBV6-4 and TRBJ1-1; D uncertain. This CDR3 comprises 14 residues. Germline V gene sequence: CDR1 MRHNA, CDR2 SNTAGT.

V usage is TRBV14 and J usage is TRBJ1-3; D may be TRBD1 (5 bases). CDR3 length equals 13 residues. The germline V and J ends were trimmed by 1 base and 4 bases, with 5 bases remaining between them. CDR1 is SGHDN, CDR2 FVKESK, per germline. CDR3 sequence reads: CASSQAGGNTIYF. The CDR3, as DNA: TGTGCCAGCAGCCAAGCAGGGGGAAACACCATATATTTT.

Written as DNA, the CDR3 is TGTGCCAGCAGCCGTCAAACAGGCACAGATACGCAGTATTTT. It codes for CASSRQTGTDTQYF. V and J are TRBV7-3 and TRBJ2-3; D not certain. The V and J ends lost 5 bases and 1 base respectively, with 10 bases between them. Germline values: CDR1 SGHTA, CDR2 FQGTGA. CDR3 length: 14 amino acids.

V is TRBV30 and J is TRBJ1-1, with D unresolved. V gave up 4 bases and J gave up 0 bases, with 12 bases separating them. The CDR3 length is 14 residues. CDR1 and CDR2 (germline): GTSNPN, SVGIG (reference sequence). The CDR3 DNA sequence: TGTGCCTGGACCCCGGTCGTGTTGAACACTGAAGCTTTCTTT. Protein product: CAWTPVVLNTEAFF.

V and J are TRBV6-4 and TRBJ2-2; perhaps TRBD2 as D (5 bases). Trimming stripped 5 bases from V and 3 bases from J, with 7 bases between. Germline V gives CDR1 MRHNA, CDR2 SNTAGT. The CDR3 runs to 13 residues. The CDR3 sequence is CASSSGDTGELFF. In nucleotides, the CDR3 is TGTGCCAGCAGTTCCGGGGACACCGGGGAGCTGTTTTTT.